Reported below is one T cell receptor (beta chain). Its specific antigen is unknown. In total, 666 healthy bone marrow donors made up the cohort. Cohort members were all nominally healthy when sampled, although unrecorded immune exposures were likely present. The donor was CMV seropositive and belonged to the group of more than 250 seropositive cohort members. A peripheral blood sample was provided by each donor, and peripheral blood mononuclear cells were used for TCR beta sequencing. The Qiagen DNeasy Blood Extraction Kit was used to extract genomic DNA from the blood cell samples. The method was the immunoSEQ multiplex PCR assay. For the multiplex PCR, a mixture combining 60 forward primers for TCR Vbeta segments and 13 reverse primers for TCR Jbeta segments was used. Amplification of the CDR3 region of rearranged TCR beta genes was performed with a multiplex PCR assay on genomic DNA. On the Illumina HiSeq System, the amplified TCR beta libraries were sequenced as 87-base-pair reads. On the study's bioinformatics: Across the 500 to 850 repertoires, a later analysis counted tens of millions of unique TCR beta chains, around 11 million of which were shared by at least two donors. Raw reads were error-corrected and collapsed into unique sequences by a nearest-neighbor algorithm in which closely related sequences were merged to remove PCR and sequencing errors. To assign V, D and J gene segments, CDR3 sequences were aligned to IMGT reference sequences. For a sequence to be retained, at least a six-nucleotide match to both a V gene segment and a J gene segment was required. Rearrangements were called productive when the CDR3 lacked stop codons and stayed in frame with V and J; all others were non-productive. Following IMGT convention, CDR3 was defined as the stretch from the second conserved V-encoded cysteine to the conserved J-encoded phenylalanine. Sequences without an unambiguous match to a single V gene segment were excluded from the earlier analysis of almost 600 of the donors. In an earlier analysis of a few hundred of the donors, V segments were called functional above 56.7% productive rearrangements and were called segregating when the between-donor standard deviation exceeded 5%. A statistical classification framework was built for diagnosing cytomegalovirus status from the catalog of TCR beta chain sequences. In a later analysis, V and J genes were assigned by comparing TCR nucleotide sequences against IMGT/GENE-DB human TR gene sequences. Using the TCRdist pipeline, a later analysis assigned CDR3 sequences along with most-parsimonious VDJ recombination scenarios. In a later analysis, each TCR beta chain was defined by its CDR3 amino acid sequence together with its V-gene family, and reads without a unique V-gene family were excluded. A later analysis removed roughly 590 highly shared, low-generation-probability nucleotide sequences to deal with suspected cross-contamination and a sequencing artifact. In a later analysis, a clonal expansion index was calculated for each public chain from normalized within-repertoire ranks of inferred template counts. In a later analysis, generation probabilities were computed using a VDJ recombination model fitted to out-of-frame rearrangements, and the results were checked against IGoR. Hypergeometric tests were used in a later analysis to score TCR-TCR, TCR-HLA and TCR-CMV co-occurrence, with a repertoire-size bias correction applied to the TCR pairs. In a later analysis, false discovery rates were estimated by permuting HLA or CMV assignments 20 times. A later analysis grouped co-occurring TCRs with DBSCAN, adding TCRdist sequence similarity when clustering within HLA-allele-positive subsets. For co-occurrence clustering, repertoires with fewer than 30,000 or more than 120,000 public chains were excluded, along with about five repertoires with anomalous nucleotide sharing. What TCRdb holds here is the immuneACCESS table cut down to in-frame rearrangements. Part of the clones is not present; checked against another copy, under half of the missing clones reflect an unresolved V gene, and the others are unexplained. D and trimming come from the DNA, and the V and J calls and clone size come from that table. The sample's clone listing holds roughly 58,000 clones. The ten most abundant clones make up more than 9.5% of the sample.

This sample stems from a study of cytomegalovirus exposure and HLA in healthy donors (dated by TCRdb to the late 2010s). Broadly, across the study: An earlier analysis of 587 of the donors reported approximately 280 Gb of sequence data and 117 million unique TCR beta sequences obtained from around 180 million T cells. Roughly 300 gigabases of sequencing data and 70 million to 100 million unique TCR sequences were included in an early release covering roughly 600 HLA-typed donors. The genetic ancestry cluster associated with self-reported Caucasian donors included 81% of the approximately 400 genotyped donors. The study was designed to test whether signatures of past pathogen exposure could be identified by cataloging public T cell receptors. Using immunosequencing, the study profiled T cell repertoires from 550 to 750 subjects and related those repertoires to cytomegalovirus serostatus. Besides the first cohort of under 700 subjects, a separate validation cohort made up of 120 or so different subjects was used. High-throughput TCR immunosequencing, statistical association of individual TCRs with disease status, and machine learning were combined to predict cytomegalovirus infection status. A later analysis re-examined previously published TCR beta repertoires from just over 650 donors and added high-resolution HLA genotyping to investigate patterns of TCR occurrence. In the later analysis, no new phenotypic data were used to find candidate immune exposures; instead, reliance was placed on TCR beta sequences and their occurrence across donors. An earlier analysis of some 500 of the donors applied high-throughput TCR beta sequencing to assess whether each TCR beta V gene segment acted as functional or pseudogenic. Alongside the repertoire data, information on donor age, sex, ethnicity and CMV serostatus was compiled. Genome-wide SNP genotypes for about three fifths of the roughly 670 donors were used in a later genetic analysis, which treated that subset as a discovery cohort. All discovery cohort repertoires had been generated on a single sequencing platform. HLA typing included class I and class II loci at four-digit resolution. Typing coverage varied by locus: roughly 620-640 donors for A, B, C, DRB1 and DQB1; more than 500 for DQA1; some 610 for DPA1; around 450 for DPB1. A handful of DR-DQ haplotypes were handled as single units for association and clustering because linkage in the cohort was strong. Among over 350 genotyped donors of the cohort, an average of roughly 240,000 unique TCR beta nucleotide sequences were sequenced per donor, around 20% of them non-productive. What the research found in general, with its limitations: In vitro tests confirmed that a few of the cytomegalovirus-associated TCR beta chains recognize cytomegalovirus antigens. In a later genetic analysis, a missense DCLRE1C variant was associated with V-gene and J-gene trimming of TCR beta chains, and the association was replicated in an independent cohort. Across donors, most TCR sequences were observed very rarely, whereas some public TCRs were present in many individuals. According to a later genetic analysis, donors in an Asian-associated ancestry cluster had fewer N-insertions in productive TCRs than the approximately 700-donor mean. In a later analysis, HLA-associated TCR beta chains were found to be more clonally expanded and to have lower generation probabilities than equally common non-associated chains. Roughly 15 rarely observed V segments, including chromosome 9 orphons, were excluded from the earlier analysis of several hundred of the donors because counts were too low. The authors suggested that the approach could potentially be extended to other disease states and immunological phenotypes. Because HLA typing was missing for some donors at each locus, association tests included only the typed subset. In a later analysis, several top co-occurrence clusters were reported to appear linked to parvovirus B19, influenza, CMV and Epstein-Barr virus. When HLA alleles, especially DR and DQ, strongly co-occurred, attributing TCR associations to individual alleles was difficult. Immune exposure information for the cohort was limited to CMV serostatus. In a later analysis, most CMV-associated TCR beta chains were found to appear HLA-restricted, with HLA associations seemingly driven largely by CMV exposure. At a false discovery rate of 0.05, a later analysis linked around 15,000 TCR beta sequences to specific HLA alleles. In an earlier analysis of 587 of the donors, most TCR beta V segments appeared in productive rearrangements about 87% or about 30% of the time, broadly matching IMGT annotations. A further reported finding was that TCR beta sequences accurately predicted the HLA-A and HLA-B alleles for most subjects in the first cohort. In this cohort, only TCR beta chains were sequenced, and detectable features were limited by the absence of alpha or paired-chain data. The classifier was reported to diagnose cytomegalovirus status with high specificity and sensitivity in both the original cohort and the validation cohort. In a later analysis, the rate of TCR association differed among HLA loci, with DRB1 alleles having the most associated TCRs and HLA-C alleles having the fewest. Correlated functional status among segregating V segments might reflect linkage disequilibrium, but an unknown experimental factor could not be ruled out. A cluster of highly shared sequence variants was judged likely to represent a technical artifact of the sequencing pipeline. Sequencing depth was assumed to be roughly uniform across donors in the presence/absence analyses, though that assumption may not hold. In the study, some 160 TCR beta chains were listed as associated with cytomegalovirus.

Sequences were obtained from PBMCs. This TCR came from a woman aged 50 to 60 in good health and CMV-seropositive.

The nucleotide sequence is TGTGCCAGCAGTTACCCCGCAGGGGGGAACACTGAAGCTTTCTTT. Its protein is CASSYPAGGNTEAFF. The chain employs TRBV6-6 and TRBJ1-1, with 7 junctional bases fitting TRBD1. V is cut back by 2 bases and J by 1 base, with 4 bases in the junction unmatched. The CDR3 numbers 15 residues from cysteine through phenylalanine. This entry keeps only the CDR3 DNA: 45 bases, framed from base 1. Via the germline V gene (reference sequence), CDR1 is MNHNY and CDR2 SVGAGI.